One and the same sample provided the 20 T cell receptor beta chains below, sequenced in a study of T cell changes during pregnancy in multiple sclerosis. The method was immunoSEQ multiplex PCR; TCRdb's version includes in-frame clones alone and lacks a portion of them. The sample has tens of thousands of clones, 90% seen once. The sequences come from peripheral blood, collected in the third trimester of pregnancy. These TCRs come from a female donor in good health, enrolled as a control in a pregnancy study.

The V call is TRBV18, the J call TRBJ1-5, with TRBD1 as a possible D gene (5 bases). CDR1 is KGHSH and CDR2 is LQKENI in the germline V gene. The CDR3 is 13 residues long. V was shortened by 6 bases and J by 4 bases, with 10 bases between the two germline ends. The CDR3: CASSQGGNQPQHF. The CDR3 bases are TGTGCCAGCTCCCAGGGTGGGAATCAGCCCCAGCATTTT.

The rearrangement uses TRBV7-6 and TRBJ2-7, with 7 bases lining up with TRBD1. V lost 3 bases and J lost 3; bases outside the gene matches: 2. In germline, CDR1 is SGHVS, CDR2 FNYEAQ. This CDR3 region has 13 residues. CDR3 sequence (DNA): TGTGCCAGCAGCTTCGGACAGGACTACGAGCAGTACTTC. This encodes CASSFGQDYEQYF.

The V and J genes are TRBV6-5 and TRBJ1-5; D gene uncertain. Germline assignment: CDR1 MNHEY and CDR2 SVGAGI. Trimming shortened V by 3 bases and J by 0 bases, and 12 bases separated the two germline ends. CDR3 size: 16 residues. CDR3 amino acids: CASSYRWENSNQPQHF. CDR3 in DNA: TGTGCCAGCAGTTATAGATGGGAGAATAGCAATCAGCCCCAGCATTTT.

The CDR3 sequence is CASSLGGRVFQETQYF. In nucleotides, the CDR3 is TGTGCCAGCAGCTTAGGGGGCAGGGTCTTTCAAGAGACCCAGTACTTC. The V gene is TRBV7-2, the J gene TRBJ2-5, with TRBD1 as a possible D gene (5 bases). V lost 1 base and J lost 2, with 14 bases in between. CDR3 size: 16 residues. Germline CDR1 is SGHTA and CDR2 is FQGNSA.

This chain uses TRBV6-1 with TRBJ2-1; 13 bases fit TRBD2. V shed 4 bases and J 9 bases; nucleotides not matched to a gene: 12. Per germline, CDR1 MNHNS and CDR2 SASEGT. This CDR3 comprises 17 residues. DNA for the CDR3: TGTGCCAGCAGTGTGTCCACCGGGACTAGCGGGATTGGTGAGCAGTTCTTC. Protein product: CASSVSTGTSGIGEQFF.

To note about this clone: This CDR3 is also generated by other DNA sequences in the sample. The chain combines TRBV28 with TRBJ1-3, with no clear D. The CDR3 covers 16 residues. V gave up 3 bases and J gave up 0 bases, with 12 bases separating them. Germline V lookup: CDR1 MDHEN, CDR2 SYDVKM. The CDR3 here is CASSFPPITSGNTIYF. Here the CDR3 DNA reads TGTGCCAGCAGTTTCCCTCCTATTACCTCTGGAAACACCATATATTTT.

This chain uses TRBV6-6 with TRBJ2-2; weak D call: TRBD1 (5 bases). The CDR3 has 14 amino acids. Germline CDR1 is MNHNY and CDR2 is SVGAGI (reference sequence). V lost 6 bases and J lost 1, with 9 bases in between. CDR3 residues: CASSQTGNTGELFF. CDR3 in DNA: TGTGCCAGCAGCCAAACAGGGAACACCGGGGAGCTGTTTTTT.

The V call is TRBV5-1, the J call TRBJ2-7; weak D call: TRBD2 (6 bases). Trimming took off 4 bases at V and 2 bases at J, with 10 bases between the two ends. This CDR3 spans 13 amino acids. In germline, CDR1 is SGHRS, CDR2 YFSETQ. CDR3 in DNA: TGCGCCAGCAGCCGGGAGTCAGCCTACGAGCAGTACTTC. Its translation is CASSRESAYEQYF.

The rearrangement links TRBV30 to TRBJ1-1, with 7 bases that match TRBD1. This CDR3 is built from 17 residues. Per the germline V gene, CDR1 is GTSNPN and CDR2 is SVGIG (reference sequence). V lost 3 bases, J lost 0 bases, and 13 bases stayed unmatched. The CDR3 bases are TGTGCCTGGAGCGGGTTTTGGTTCCAGGGGGTGAACACTGAAGCTTTCTTT. It yields the protein CAWSGFWFQGVNTEAFF.

Many counts were recorded for this clone. The rearrangement uses TRBV14 and TRBJ2-7; a possible D gene is TRBD2 (6 bases). V was pared by 1 base and J by 3 bases, with 10 bases between. Germline V lookup: CDR1 SGHDN, CDR2 FVKESK. The CDR3 is 14 amino acids. The DNA of the CDR3 is TGTGCCAGCAGCCAAGGGAGGGCGAGCTACGAGCAGTACTTC. Its translation: CASSQGRASYEQYF.

This chain uses TRBV27 with TRBJ2-7; perhaps TRBD2 as D (5 bases). Germline V gives CDR1 MNHEY, CDR2 SMNVEV (reference sequence). This CDR3 is 16 amino acids long. V was clipped by 2 bases and J by 5 bases, with 19 bases between them. The CDR3: CASSLSGRGVRDEQYF. In nucleotides, the CDR3 is TGTGCCAGCAGTTTAAGCGGTCGTGGGGTGAGGGACGAGCAGTACTTC.

This CDR3 reads CATPHSTDTQYF. CDR3 coding DNA: TGTGCCACCCCCCACTCCACAGATACGCAGTATTTT. The rearrangement joins TRBV15 to TRBJ2-3; D uncertain. CDR1 is LNHNV and CDR2 is YYDKDF in the germline V gene (reference sequence). V lost 8 bases to trimming and J lost 2 bases, with 8 bases between them. CDR3 length: 12 residues.

CDR3 protein: CASSLVGVSGYGYTF. The CDR3 nucleotides are TGTGCCAGCAGCTTAGTAGGGGTATCGGGCTATGGCTACACCTTC. The chain employs TRBV7-9 and TRBJ1-2; D is possibly TRBD1 (5 bases). There are 15 residues in the CDR3. V lost 1 base and J 4 bases, leaving 13 bases between the germline ends. Germline CDR1 is SEHNR and CDR2 is FQNEAQ (reference sequence).

J is TRBJ1-4 and V is TRBV2; D unresolved. The CDR3 is 18 amino acids. The germline V gene encodes CDR1 SNHLY and CDR2 FYNNEI. Trimming stripped 5 bases from V and 4 bases from J, with 23 bases between. For the CDR3, the DNA is TGTGCCAGCAGTAAGTTTGGGAGCGAATGGACTCTTAATGAAAAACTGTTTTTT. Translated: CASSKFGSEWTLNEKLFF.

For the CDR3, the DNA is TGTGCCAGCTCACCCCCGGGAGCGCGGGACGAGCAGTACTTC. Translating gives CASSPPGARDEQYF. This sequence joins TRBV18 and TRBJ2-7; D is perhaps TRBD2 (6 bases). Trimming left V 3 bases short and J 5 bases short, with 14 bases between. Looked up from germline, CDR1 is KGHSH and CDR2 is LQKENI. The CDR3 has 14 amino acids.

The chain is built from TRBV2 and TRBJ1-6, with 9 bases matching TRBD1. V shed 1 base, J shed 6 bases, and the junction held 4 bases outside the gene matches. Germline-derived CDR1 and CDR2 are SNHLY and FYNNEI. The CDR3 length is 16 residues. The CDR3 region is CASSEGTGDTNSPLHF. The CDR3 coding sequence is TGTGCCAGCAGTGAAGGGACAGGGGATACTAATTCACCCCTCCACTTT.

The V call is TRBV15, the J call TRBJ2-3; D is perhaps TRBD1 (6 bases). CDR3 length: 15 residues. Trimming stripped 4 bases from V and 2 bases from J, with 13 bases between. From germline, CDR1 is LNHNV and CDR2 YYDKDF (reference sequence). The CDR3 DNA reads TGTGCCACCAGCACCTCCCAGGGGTTCACAGATACGCAGTATTTT. This codes for CATSTSQGFTDTQYF.

The rearrangement joins TRBV19 to TRBJ1-5, with a weak D call TRBD1 (6 bases). Germline loops: CDR1 LNHDA, CDR2 SQIVND (reference sequence). This CDR3 is 15 amino acids long. The V and J ends lost 5 bases and 0 bases respectively, with 11 bases between them. The CDR3 loop reads CASSPGHLSNQPQHF. The DNA for the CDR3 is TGTGCCAGTAGTCCGGGACACCTTAGCAATCAGCCCCAGCATTTT.

The V call is TRBV7-2, the J call TRBJ1-1, with 8 bases identical to TRBD1. The CDR3 is 15 residues long. J lost 6 bases, V lost 2 bases, and 8 bases had no gene match. Germline CDR1 reads SGHTA; CDR2 reads FQGNSA. CDR3 amino acids: CASSLYMSDRAEAFF. The CDR3 DNA reads as TGTGCCAGCAGCTTATATATGTCGGACAGGGCTGAAGCTTTCTTT.

CDR3 in DNA: TGTGCCAGCAGCTTAGGAGGGATTAGCAGAACCTTGAACACTGAAGCTTTCTTT. Protein product: CASSLGGISRTLNTEAFF. The V gene is TRBV7-2, the J gene TRBJ1-1; D ambiguous. The CDR3 length is 18 residues. Between the trimmed V and J ends, which lost 1 base and 0 bases, there was a span of 18 bases. Germline loops: CDR1 SGHTA, CDR2 FQGNSA.